This T cell receptor (beta chain) was recorded in a study of response to subunit inactivated influenza vaccine. The germline V gene has CDR1 SGHRS and CDR2 YFSETQ. The length of the CDR3 is 14 residues. V lost 0 bases to trimming and J lost 6 bases, with 9 bases between them. Each CDR3 protein gets one entry after TCRdb re-called the RT-PCR reads with MiXCR. The data show around 520,000 distinct CDR3 sequences, about 25% seen once. Study-level findings and limits: Every seasonal influenza vaccination brings in few new T cells, the authors suggested.

Comment on this clonotype: What it binds is unknown.

The sequence was obtained from a man aged 45 to 65 who received an inactivated influenza vaccine. The starting material was CD4+ T cells sorted from PBMCs, obtained roughly 5 days after vaccination. The chain is built from TRBV5-1 and TRBJ2-2; D remains unclear. CDR3 sequence reads: CASSLALGSGELFF. CDR3 coding DNA: TGCGCCAGCAGCTTGGCCCTTGGTTCCGGGGAGCTGTTTTTT.